A selection of T cell receptor beta chains follows, all from one sample in a study of blood T cell repertoires in COVID-19. The repertoire was sequenced with immunoSEQ multiplex PCR; TCRdb's copy has only in-frame clones and lacks some. The sample consists of some 350,000 clones, 80% to 90% of them appearing once. Sequencing used peripheral blood. These receptors all stem from a man aged 25-45 years with active or convalescent COVID-19. Each CDR3 is given with its conserved first and last residue. A D gene is named only where the DNA matches it firmly. Size values are once, few and many counts, or a class for expanded clones, and some rows have none.

>TRBV7-3|TRBD2|NA|TRBJ2-1
TGTGCCAGCTCCCGGACTAGCGGGAGTCCTAATGAGCAGTTCTTC
CASSRTSGSPNEQFF
>TRBV29-1|NA|NA|TRBJ2-1
TGCAGCGTTGAAGATCACAGGGCCCGCAATGAGCAGTTCTTC
CSVEDHRARNEQFF
>TRBV9|NA|NA|TRBJ1-2
TGTGCCAGCAGAGGGGGGGGCTATGGCTACACCTTC
CASRGGGYGYTF
>TRBV7-6|TRBD2|NA|TRBJ2-7
TGTGCCAGCAGCTCCAGATTCCTGACTAGCGGCGAGCAGTACTTC
CASSSRFLTSGEQYF
>TRBV30|NA|NA|TRBJ1-1
TGTGCCTGGACTAGGGGAACTGAAGCTTTCTTT
CAWTRGTEAFF
>TRBV7-2|TRBD1|NA|TRBJ1-1
TGTGCCAGCAGCACCGGACAGGGGAGGGGGGCTTTCTTT
CASSTGQGRGAFF
>TRBV7-2|TRBD2|NA|TRBJ2-7
TGTGCCAGCAGCTTAGTAGCGGGAGTTAACGAGCAGTACTTC
CASSLVAGVNEQYF
>TRBV4-3|TRBD1|NA|TRBJ1-5
TGCGCCAGCTCAAAGGACAGGGGCAATCAGCCCCAGCATTTT
CASSKDRGNQPQHF
>TRBV10-3|NA|NA|TRBJ1-2
TGTGCCATCGGGGGGGGCCCCCGGCGCACTGGGCCCTCGGTTGGCTACACCTTC
CAIGGGPRRTGPSVGYTF
>TRBV28|TRBD2|once|TRBJ2-3
TGTGCCAGCGGGAGGACTAGCGGGAAGGCAGATACGCAGTATTTT
CASGRTSGKADTQYF
>TRBV4-1|TRBD1|NA|TRBJ2-3
TGCGCCAGCAGCCAAGAAGGGGGCTTAGATACGCAGTATTTT
CASSQEGGLDTQYF
>TRBV11-2|NA|NA|TRBJ2-5
TGTGCCAGCAGCTTAGGTGGAGCGGGTGGCCAAGAGACCCAGTACTTC
CASSLGGAGGQETQYF
>TRBV5-1|TRBD1|NA|TRBJ1-4
TGCGCCAGCAGCTTTAGTCGGGACAGTTATGAAAAACTGTTTTTT
CASSFSRDSYEKLFF
>TRBV10-1|NA|few|TRBJ1-2
TGCGCCAGCAGTGAGACGGTATATGGCTACACCTTC
CASSETVYGYTF
>TRBV2|TRBD1|NA|TRBJ1-1
TGTGCCAGCAGTGATACAGGGGGCACCATGATAAACACTGAAGCTTTCTTT
CASSDTGGTMINTEAFF
>TRBV7-2|TRBD2|few|TRBJ2-3
TGTGCCAGCAGCTTAGTTTCGGGCGGGGGAGGTACGCAGTATTTT
CASSLVSGGGGTQYF
>TRBV27|NA|once|TRBJ2-7
TGTGCCAGCAGTTTACGGGGGAGGATTCGATACGAGCAGTACTTC
CASSLRGRIRYEQYF
>TRBV20-1|NA|once|TRBJ2-1
TGCAGTGCTCGGAAGCGCAGTGAGCAGTTCTTC
CSARKRSEQFF
>TRBV18|TRBD2|once|TRBJ2-2
TGTGCCAGCTCCCAGCGGGAGAGCGGCACCGGGGAGCTGTTTTTT
CASSQRESGTGELFF
>TRBV12-3/TRBV12-4|NA|NA|TRBJ2-5
TGTGCCAGCAGTTTACAGGGAGAGACCCAGTACTTC
CASSLQGETQYF
>TRBV7-8|NA|NA|TRBJ2-7
TGTGCCAGCAGCTTAGTGGGGGCCTCCTACGAGCAGTACTTC
CASSLVGASYEQYF
>TRBV5-4|NA|NA|TRBJ1-3
TGTGCCAGCAGCTCAGGCCTCCAGGGTGGAAACACCATATATTTT
CASSSGLQGGNTIYF
>TRBV4-3|NA|NA|TRBJ1-2
TGCGCCAGCAGCCAAGAGCCAGGGCGCTATGGCTACACCTTC
CASSQEPGRYGYTF
>TRBV6-2/TRBV6-3|NA|NA|TRBJ2-3
TGTGCCAGCAGTTACTACGGGTCCTCAGTTGAGAATACGCAGTATTTT
CASSYYGSSVENTQYF
>TRBV12-3/TRBV12-4|NA|NA|TRBJ1-4
TGTGCCAGCAGTTTTAGGGAGGGCGAAAAACTGTTTTTT
CASSFREGEKLFF
>TRBV9|NA|NA|TRBJ2-7
TGTGCCAGCAGCATGACAGGCTACGAGCAGTACTTC
CASSMTGYEQYF
>TRBV5-1|TRBD2|NA|TRBJ2-1
TGCGCCAGCAGCTTCTCGGGGCGGGAGCTCTACAATGAGCAGTTCTTC
CASSFSGRELYNEQFF
>TRBV7-9|NA|NA|TRBJ1-4
TGTGCCTTCCGAGGGCAGCTTAATGAAAAACTGTTTTTT
CAFRGQLNEKLFF
>TRBV4-2|NA|NA|TRBJ2-3
TGTGCCAGCAGCCAAGACGCTAGCGAAGGCACAGATACGCAGTATTTT
CASSQDASEGTDTQYF
>TRBV15|NA|NA|TRBJ1-4
TGTGCCACCAGCAGAGATTCAGGGGTTAATGAAAAACTGTTTTTT
CATSRDSGVNEKLFF
>TRBV2|NA|NA|TRBJ1-6
TGTGCCAGCCGGTATTCCGGGATCCCCTTGAATTCACCCCTCCACTTT
CASRYSGIPLNSPLHF
>TRBV10-2|NA|NA|TRBJ1-6
TGCGCCAGCAGGCCGAGGGATTCCGGAGGTTCACCCCTCCACTTT
CASRPRDSGGSPLHF
>TRBV30|NA|NA|TRBJ1-5
TGTGCCTGGAGTGCGGGAACAGTCAATCAGCCCCAGCATTTT
CAWSAGTVNQPQHF
>TRBV7-3|NA|NA|TRBJ1-1
TGTGCCAGCAGCTTAACGCCAGTGGCGGGCACTGAAGCTTTCTTT
CASSLTPVAGTEAFF
>TRBV6-5|NA|NA|TRBJ1-1
TGTGCCAGCAGTTATGGGCGGGGGTTGAACACTGAAGCTTTCTTT
CASSYGRGLNTEAFF